This TCR beta chain was identified in a study of blood T cell repertoires in COVID-19. Across the whole study: Acute-phase and convalescent COVID-19 samples originated in the United States, Italy and Spain. Sources were T cells, B-cell-depleted T cells, or PBMCs; the material itself was cDNA or gDNA.

V was trimmed by 4 bases and J by 6 bases, leaving 16 bases between them. CDR1 is MGHRA and CDR2 is YSYEKL in the germline V gene. This CDR3 comprises 14 residues. In the study's own analysis: Nucleated cell number was recorded as an estimate derived from reference gene primer amplification. The method was immunoSEQ multiplex PCR; TCRdb's version includes in-frame clones alone and lacks a portion of them. D and trimming were read from the DNA, whereas the V and J calls and clone size are those reported in that table. The data show hundreds of thousands of clones, about 86% seen once. This clonotype originated in a woman younger than 45 who had recovered from COVID-19. The sample comprised peripheral blood. The gene calls are TRBV4-1 and TRBJ2-7; perhaps TRBD1 as D (5 bases). CDR3 DNA: TGCGCCAGCAGCCGTCTTGGGGCTATAGGCGAGCAGTACTTC. Residues: CASSRLGAIGEQYF.